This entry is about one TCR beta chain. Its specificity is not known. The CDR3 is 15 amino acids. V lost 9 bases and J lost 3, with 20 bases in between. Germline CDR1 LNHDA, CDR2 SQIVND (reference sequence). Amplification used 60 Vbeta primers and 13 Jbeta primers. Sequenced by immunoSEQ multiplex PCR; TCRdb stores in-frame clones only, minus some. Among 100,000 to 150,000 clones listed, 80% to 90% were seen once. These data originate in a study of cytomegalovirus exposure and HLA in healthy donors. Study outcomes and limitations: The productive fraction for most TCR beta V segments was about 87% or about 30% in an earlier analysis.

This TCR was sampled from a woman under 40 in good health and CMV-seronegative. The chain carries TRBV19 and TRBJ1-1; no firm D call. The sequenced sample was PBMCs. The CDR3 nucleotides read TGTGCCAGCCGACCTGTTAGCGGGATTCACACTGAAGCTTTCTTT. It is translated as CASRPVSGIHTEAFF.